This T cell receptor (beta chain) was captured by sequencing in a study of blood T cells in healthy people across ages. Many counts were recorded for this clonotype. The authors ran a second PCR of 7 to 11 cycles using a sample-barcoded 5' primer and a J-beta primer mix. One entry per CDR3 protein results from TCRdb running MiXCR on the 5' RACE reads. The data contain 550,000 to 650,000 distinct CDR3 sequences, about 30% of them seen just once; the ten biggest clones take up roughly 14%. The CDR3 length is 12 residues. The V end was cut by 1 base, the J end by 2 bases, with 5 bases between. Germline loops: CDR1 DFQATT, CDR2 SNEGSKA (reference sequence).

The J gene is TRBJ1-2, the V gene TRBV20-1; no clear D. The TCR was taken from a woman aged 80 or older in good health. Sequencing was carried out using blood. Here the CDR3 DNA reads TGCAGTGCTAGAGTTGACAACTATGGCTACACCTTC. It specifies CSARVDNYGYTF.